These 19 T cell receptor beta chains were all obtained from the same sample, sequenced in a study of cytomegalovirus exposure and HLA in healthy donors. The PCR ran on 60 Vbeta and 13 Jbeta primers. Libraries were prepared by immunoSEQ multiplex PCR; TCRdb keeps only in-frame clonotypes and omits some of them. The repertoire holds around 130,000 clones, with approximately 86% as singletons. The specimen was PBMCs. The receptor source for this set is a middle-aged woman in good health and CMV-seronegative.

As for this clone: Other DNA variants within this sample encode the same CDR3. V is TRBV19 and J is TRBJ1-1; 9 bases are shared with TRBD1. The CDR3 has 13 amino acids. CDR1 is LNHDA and CDR2 is SQIVND in the germline V gene (reference sequence). V was pared by 7 bases and J by 4 bases, with 4 bases of the junction left unmatched. CDR3 bases: TGTGCCAGTAAGGGACAGGGCAGCACTGAAGCTTTCTTT. Encoded protein: CASKGQGSTEAFF. Combining the CDR3 with reference TRBV19 and TRBJ1-1 gives the whole variable domain DGGITQSPKYLFRKEGQNVTLSCEQNLNHDAMYWYRQDPGQGLRLIYYSQIVNDFQKGDIAEGYSVSREKKESFPLTVTSAQKNPTAFYLCASKGQGSTEAFFGQGTRLTVV.

This clone is a singleton in its sample. This chain joins TRBV5-1 and TRBJ2-2; D uncertain. V was pared by 4 bases and J by 3 bases, with 4 bases between. The CDR3 length is 12 residues. The germline V gene has CDR1 SGHRS and CDR2 YFSETQ. CDR3 in DNA: TGCGCCAGCAGCACGGACACCGGGGAGCTGTTTTTT. Amino acids: CASSTDTGELFF. Combining the CDR3 with reference TRBV5-1 and TRBJ2-2 gives the whole variable domain KAGVTQTPRYLIKTRGQQVTLSCSPISGHRSVSWYQQTPGQGLQFLFEYFSETQRNKGNFPGRFSGRQFSNSRSEMNVSTLELGDSALYLCASSTDTGELFFGEGSRLTVL.

The chain has TRBV21-1 and TRBJ2-7; the tabulated D call, TRBD1, remains unverified against the DNA. TRBV21-1 is an annotated pseudogene. The CDR3 spans 18 residues. CDR3 sequence (DNA): TGTGCCAGCAGCAACAAGCGTCCAGGGCGATGGAGCTCCTACGAGCAGTACTTC. It yields the protein CASSNKRPGRWSSYEQYF.

The chain couples TRBV7-2 to TRBJ2-3; 7 positions agree with TRBD1. Trimming removed 4 bases from V and 7 bases from J; junction bases left unmatched: 5. This CDR3 comprises 13 residues. Germline V gene data show CDR1 as SGHTA and CDR2 as FQGNSA. The CDR3 sequence is CASSSTGFYTQYF. The CDR3 DNA reads as TGTGCCAGCAGCTCGACAGGGTTTTATACGCAGTATTTT.

This clone is a singleton in its sample. V usage is TRBV6-1 and J usage is TRBJ1-1; tentatively, D is TRBD1 (5 bases). The CDR3 is 15 residues long. V was clipped by 6 bases and J by 4 bases, with 18 bases between them. Per germline, CDR1 MNHNS and CDR2 SASEGT. The CDR3: CASRAGSWGGTEAFF. The CDR3 DNA reads as TGTGCCAGCAGAGCCGGAAGTTGGGGGGGCACTGAAGCTTTCTTT.

This clone was recorded a few times. The chain links TRBV13 to TRBJ2-2; 9 positions match TRBD2. J lost 3 bases, V lost 3 bases, and 8 bases had no gene match. This CDR3 has 17 amino acids. Germline V gives CDR1 PRHDT, CDR2 FYEKMQ (reference sequence). The CDR3 spells CASSLKRLAGYTGELFF. In DNA form, the CDR3 reads TGTGCCAGCAGCTTGAAGCGGCTAGCGGGGTACACCGGGGAGCTGTTTTTT.

The rearrangement joins TRBV5-1 to TRBJ2-7; D perhaps matches TRBD2 (5 bases). Trimming took off 3 bases at V and 0 bases at J, with 10 bases between the two ends. Germline CDR1 reads SGHRS; CDR2 reads YFSETQ. This CDR3 has 14 residues. This CDR3 reads CASSWTGSSYEQYF. DNA of the CDR3: TGCGCCAGCAGCTGGACGGGGAGCTCCTACGAGCAGTACTTC.

This clone was counted once. The chain employs TRBV9 and TRBJ2-5; 7 bases are shared with TRBD2. V was pared by 3 bases and J by 5 bases, with 19 bases of the junction left unmatched. Germline CDR1 reads SGDLS; CDR2 reads YYNGEE. The CDR3 spans 18 residues. The CDR3 coding sequence is TGTGCCAGCAGCGCGCGGGTACCTTCGGACCCCGGGGGGGAGACCCAGTACTTC. Residues: CASSARVPSDPGGETQYF.

The chain links TRBV6-5 to TRBJ2-7, with 9 bases matching TRBD1. The length of the CDR3 is 15 residues. With 5 bases clipped from V and 4 bases from J, the junction kept 9 bases outside the gene matches. CDR1 is MNHEY and CDR2 is SVGAGI in the germline V gene. Written as DNA, the CDR3 is TGTGCCAGCAGTCGAATACAGGGGGCATCGTACGAGCAGTACTTC. This sequence encodes CASSRIQGASYEQYF.

CDR3 sequence reads: CASSIDSRNTEAFF. Here the CDR3 DNA reads TGCGCCAGCAGCATCGACAGTAGGAACACTGAAGCTTTCTTT. The V and J genes are TRBV5-1 and TRBJ1-1; possibly TRBD1 for D (5 bases). The CDR3 extends over 14 amino acids. The ends were cut back, 4 bases at V and 1 base at J, with 11 bases in the middle. Looked up from germline, CDR1 is SGHRS and CDR2 is YFSETQ.

This chain's CDR3 is CAWGLRGMQPQHF. The CDR3 DNA is TGTGCCTGGGGGTTGAGGGGGATGCAGCCCCAGCATTTT. This chain joins TRBV30 and TRBJ1-5; weak D call: TRBD1 (6 bases). The CDR3 runs to 13 residues. Per germline, CDR1 GTSNPN and CDR2 SVGIG (reference sequence). V lost 5 bases to trimming and J lost 7 bases, with 15 bases between them.

The genes are TRBV6-1 and TRBJ1-1; TRBD1 matches 8 bases. The CDR3 has 12 amino acids. Germline trimming cut 8 bases from V and 5 bases from J; bases unmatched to any gene: 4. Germline V gene sequence: CDR1 MNHNS, CDR2 SASEGT. In DNA form, the CDR3 reads TGTGCCAGCCGTCAGGGGGCGACTGAAGCTTTCTTT. This sequence encodes CASRQGATEAFF.

The chain links TRBV10-2 to TRBJ2-7, with TRBD1 identical over 9 bases. This CDR3 is built from 16 residues. The V and J ends lost 1 base and 7 bases, in that order; junction bases with no gene match: 11. CDR1 is WSHSY, CDR2 SAAADI, per germline. The CDR3, as DNA: TGCGCCAGCAGTGAGTTGAGGCCGGGACAGGGCGGGGAGCAGTACTTC. Its translation is CASSELRPGQGGEQYF.

The chain employs TRBV7-2 and TRBJ1-2, with D possibly TRBD1 on 6 matching bases. This CDR3 has 15 residues. Trimming took 5 bases from V and 5 from J, leaving 18 bases between them. CDR1 is SGHTA and CDR2 is FQGNSA in the germline V gene. CDR3 sequence (DNA): TGTGCCAGCAGCCCCGGGACAAGAATATTTTATGGCTACACCTTC. This encodes CASSPGTRIFYGYTF.

CDR3 sequence: CASQGGQGTGELFF. CDR3 sequence (DNA): TGTGCCAGTCAGGGGGGACAGGGGACCGGGGAGCTGTTTTTT. The V gene is TRBV19, the J gene TRBJ2-2; 10 nucleotides line up with TRBD1. This CDR3 region has 14 residues. The germline V gene has CDR1 LNHDA and CDR2 SQIVND (reference sequence). With 8 bases clipped from V and 5 bases from J, the junction kept 5 bases outside the gene matches.

This chain uses TRBV15 with TRBJ2-5; weak D call: TRBD2 (5 bases). V gave up 5 bases and J gave up 5 bases, with 15 bases separating them. From germline, CDR1 is LNHNV and CDR2 YYDKDF (reference sequence). The CDR3 spans 14 residues. The CDR3 DNA sequence: TGTGCCACCAGCTTAGTCGGTGGCGGGGAGACCCAGTACTTC. The encoded protein is CATSLVGGGETQYF.

The chain has TRBV7-2 and TRBJ1-1, with 8 bases matching TRBD1. V shed 7 bases, J shed 4 bases, and the junction held 14 bases outside the gene matches. CDR1 and CDR2 (germline): SGHTA, FQGNSA. The CDR3 consists of 16 residues. CDR3 sequence (DNA): TGTGCCAGCAACTCCCATAAAACCGGGACAGGCACTGAAGCTTTCTTT. Translation gives CASNSHKTGTGTEAFF.

The chain recombines TRBV6-1 with TRBJ2-1; D may be TRBD2 (5 bases). CDR1 MNHNS and CDR2 SASEGT come from the germline V gene. The ends were cut back, 4 bases at V and 15 bases at J, with 16 bases in the middle. The CDR3 is made up of 12 amino acids. This CDR3 is CASSVGEGRGFF. Written as DNA, the CDR3 is TGTGCCAGCAGTGTAGGCGAAGGTCGGGGGTTCTTC.

This clone was detected a few times. The rearrangement uses TRBV28 and TRBJ1-5; a possible D gene is TRBD1 (5 bases). This CDR3 spans 11 amino acids. Germline CDR1 reads MDHEN; CDR2 reads SYDVKM. The V and J ends lost 6 bases and 8 bases respectively, with 8 bases between them. CDR3 amino acids: CASSLREPQHF. In DNA form, the CDR3 reads TGTGCCAGCAGCCTCAGGGAGCCCCAGCATTTT.